A single sample gave rise to the 26 T cell receptor beta chains below, sequenced in a study of cytomegalovirus exposure and HLA in healthy donors. Researchers ran the PCR with 60 Vbeta and 13 Jbeta primers. Assay: immunoSEQ multiplex PCR; the TCRdb copy retains only in-frame clones and omits some. The repertoire consists of 110,000 or so clones, with less than 80% occurring once and the leading ten covering roughly 10%. The sequencing sample was made of PBMCs. All receptors derive from a woman aged 50 to 65 in good health and CMV-seropositive.

This chain connects TRBV5-4 to TRBJ2-7; the match to TRBD1 covers 8 bases. From germline, CDR1 is SGHNT and CDR2 YYREEE (reference sequence). CDR3 size: 17 residues. J gave up 4 bases and V 3 bases, and 15 bases lay outside the gene matches. For the CDR3, the DNA is TGTGCCAGCAGCTCCGGACAGGGCCGTCTTGTGCTATACGAGCAGTACTTC. This encodes CASSSGQGRLVLYEQYF.

The chain carries TRBV6-5 and TRBJ1-2, with D possibly matching TRBD1 (6 bases). This CDR3 comprises 14 residues. Trimming took 8 bases from V and 2 from J, leaving 15 bases between them. The germline V gene encodes CDR1 MNHEY and CDR2 SVGAGI. Here the CDR3 reads CASSTRGGNYGYTF. The CDR3 DNA reads TGTGCCAGCTCGACGAGGGGGGGGAACTATGGCTACACCTTC.

The rearrangement links TRBV18 to TRBJ2-7; 12 bases line up with TRBD2. Trimming at V came to 0 bases and at J to 6 bases, leaving 9 bases not matched to a gene. This CDR3 spans 17 amino acids. The germline V gene encodes CDR1 KGHSH and CDR2 LQKENI. The CDR3 nucleotides are TGTGCCAGCTCACCACCCAGCCTAGCGGGAGGGCCAGGCGAGCAGTACTTC. This translates into CASSPPSLAGGPGEQYF.

The chain links TRBV7-9 to TRBJ1-4, with D possibly matching TRBD1 (5 bases). Germline loops: CDR1 SEHNR, CDR2 FQNEAQ (reference sequence). V gave up 4 bases and J gave up 8 bases, with 17 bases separating them. The CDR3 is made up of 15 amino acids. CDR3 bases: TGTGCCAGCAGCTATGACACAGGTCGTGGAGAAAAACTGTTTTTT. It translates to CASSYDTGRGEKLFF.

V gene TRBV5-1 combines with J gene TRBJ2-1; TRBD2 might be the D (5 bases). The V end was cut by 0 bases, the J end by 14 bases, with 9 bases between. Germline loops: CDR1 SGHRS, CDR2 YFSETQ. This CDR3 has 11 amino acids. The CDR3 here is CASSLAGKKFF. CDR3 nucleotide sequence: TGCGCCAGCAGCTTGGCGGGAAAGAAGTTCTTC.

J is TRBJ2-7 and V is TRBV7-8, with 8 bases identical to TRBD1. Per germline, CDR1 SGHVS and CDR2 FQNEAQ. Trimming removed 5 bases from V and 2 bases from J; junction bases left unmatched: 14. This CDR3 is 17 amino acids long. The CDR3 region is CASSKDRVGVIPYEQYF. CDR3 nucleotides: TGTGCCAGCAGCAAGGACAGGGTAGGGGTTATACCCTACGAGCAGTACTTC.

V and J are TRBV28 and TRBJ2-3, with TRBD1 matching over 7 bases. Unmatched junction bases numbered 21, after V lost 6 bases and J lost 3 bases. CDR1 MDHEN and CDR2 SYDVKM come from the germline V gene. The CDR3 runs 19 residues. CDR3: CASSSDRARIEALTDTQYF. The CDR3 DNA is TGTGCCAGCAGCAGTGACAGGGCTCGAATTGAAGCCTTAACAGATACGCAGTATTTT. Supplemented by reference TRBV28 and TRBJ2-3, the full variable domain reads DVKVTQSSRYLVKRTGEKVFLECVQDMDHENMFWYRQDPGLGLRLIYFSYDVKMKEKGDIPEGYSVSREKKERFSLILESASTNQTSMYLCASSSDRARIEALTDTQYFGPGTRLTVL.

Here the CDR3 reads CSVEDLDSGRAYNEQFF. As DNA, the CDR3 is TGCAGCGTTGAAGATCTCGATAGCGGGAGGGCCTACAATGAGCAGTTCTTC. The chain recombines TRBV29-1 with TRBJ2-1; the match to TRBD2 covers 11 bases. The J segment lost 2 bases and the V segment lost 0 bases, leaving 6 bases of the junction unmatched. Germline lookup yields CDR1 SQVTM and CDR2 ANQGSEA. The CDR3 runs to 17 residues.

This rearrangement joins TRBV29-1 to TRBJ1-2; TRBD1 agrees at 7 bases. V was pared by 6 bases and J by 2 bases, with 0 bases of the junction left unmatched. CDR1 and CDR2 (germline): SQVTM, ANQGSEA. The CDR3 has 11 amino acids. CDR3 bases: TGCAGCGTACAGGGGAACTATGGCTACACCTTC. Residues: CSVQGNYGYTF.

This clone was seen a handful of times. The rearrangement joins TRBV7-9 to TRBJ1-5, with TRBD1 matching 7 bases. Germline values: CDR1 SEHNR, CDR2 FQNEAQ (reference sequence). Germline trimming cut 4 bases from V and 6 bases from J; bases unmatched to any gene: 3. The CDR3 is 13 amino acids. The CDR3 DNA follows: TGTGCCAGCAGCTCGGGACAGCGTCAGCCCCAGCATTTT. Translating it yields CASSSGQRQPQHF.

The chain carries TRBV5-1 and TRBJ1-1, with 8 bases fitting TRBD1. The length of the CDR3 is 13 residues. Germline CDR1 reads SGHRS; CDR2 reads YFSETQ. The ends lost 4 bases at V and 1 base at J; junction bases unmatched: 0. CDR3 nucleotides: TGCGCCAGCAGCACAGGGGGGAACACTGAAGCTTTCTTT. Its protein is CASSTGGNTEAFF.

The chain recombines TRBV7-9 with TRBJ2-7, with D possibly matching TRBD2 (6 bases). The germline gives CDR1 SEHNR, CDR2 FQNEAQ (reference sequence). The CDR3 contains 15 residues. Trimming removed 3 bases at V and 1 base at J, with 13 bases between. CDR3 protein: CASSLGRGKSYEQYF. CDR3 coding DNA: TGTGCCAGCAGCTTGGGCCGGGGGAAATCCTACGAGCAGTACTTC.

The chain couples TRBV7-9 to TRBJ1-5; D unclear. This CDR3 comprises 15 residues. CDR1 and CDR2 (germline): SEHNR, FQNEAQ (reference sequence). Trimming left V 1 base short and J 3 bases short, with 10 bases between. The CDR3 sequence: CASSLGPGFNQPQHF. The CDR3 nucleotides read TGTGCCAGCAGCTTAGGTCCCGGGTTCAATCAGCCCCAGCATTTT.

The chain uses TRBV19 and TRBJ2-1; 12 nucleotides match TRBD1. The germline V gene encodes CDR1 LNHDA and CDR2 SQIVND (reference sequence). The CDR3 covers 18 residues. Trimming took 5 bases from V and 5 from J; bases not matched to a gene: 13. The CDR3 loop is CASSSGTGGFLWDNEQFF. CDR3 in DNA: TGTGCCAGTAGTTCCGGGACAGGGGGCTTTCTCTGGGACAATGAGCAGTTCTTC. Filled out from reference TRBV19 and TRBJ2-1, the complete variable domain reads DGGITQSPKYLFRKEGQNVTLSCEQNLNHDAMYWYRQDPGQGLRLIYYSQIVNDFQKGDIAEGYSVSREKKESFPLTVTSAQKNPTAFYLCASSSGTGGFLWDNEQFFGPGTRLTVL.

The rearrangement links TRBV7-6 to TRBJ2-7; the match to TRBD2 covers 8 bases. The V segment lost 4 bases and the J segment 3 bases; nucleotides outside the gene matches: 8. The CDR3 loop spans 15 amino acids. Germline CDR1 reads SGHVS; CDR2 reads FNYEAQ. CDR3 DNA sequence: TGTGCCAGCAGCTCCGAGACTAGCGTCCTCTACGAGCAGTACTTC. This gives the protein CASSSETSVLYEQYF.

This chain uses TRBV9 with TRBJ2-3; unclear D gene. The CDR3 spans 15 residues. Deletions cut 0 bases from V and 0 bases from J, with 8 bases between. Germline CDR1 is SGDLS and CDR2 is YYNGEE. In DNA, the CDR3 is TGTGCCAGCAGCGTAGGTATTTCTAGCACAGATACGCAGTATTTT. This codes for CASSVGISSTDTQYF.

This clone has only a few counts. The rearrangement uses TRBV28 and TRBJ2-1; 9 bases map to TRBD1. There are 12 residues in the CDR3. Unmatched junction bases numbered 2, after V lost 6 bases and J lost 8 bases. CDR1 and CDR2 (germline): MDHEN, SYDVKM. The DNA for the CDR3 is TGTGCCAGCAGAAGACAGGGGGATGAGCAGTTCTTC. As protein: CASRRQGDEQFF.

The chain employs TRBV30 and TRBJ1-1; a weak D match, TRBD1 (5 bases). Trimming removed 0 bases from V and 1 base from J, with 15 bases in between. The CDR3 sequence is 16 residues long. CDR1 GTSNPN and CDR2 SVGIG come from the germline V gene (reference sequence). The CDR3 DNA reads TGTGCCTGGAGTGTGGACATCGGACCGAAGAACACTGAAGCTTTCTTT. Translation gives CAWSVDIGPKNTEAFF.

The chain carries TRBV5-1 and TRBJ2-3; TRBD1 aligns across 8 bases. The CDR3 extends over 14 amino acids. CDR1 and CDR2 (germline): SGHRS, YFSETQ. V was clipped by 1 base and J by 5 bases; unmatched bases: 3. The CDR3 is CASSLNRGRDTQYF. In DNA, the CDR3 is TGCGCCAGCAGCTTGAACAGGGGGAGAGATACGCAGTATTTT.

J is TRBJ2-7 and V is TRBV7-2; 10 nucleotides align to TRBD2. The length of the CDR3 is 19 residues. Trimming at V came to 1 base and at J to 4 bases, leaving 16 bases not matched to a gene. CDR1 SGHTA and CDR2 FQGNSA come from the germline V gene. In DNA, the CDR3 is TGTGCCAGCAGCTTAGTTGTCTACCCTAGCGGGGGACCTTCTTACGAGCAGTACTTC. It encodes CASSLVVYPSGGPSYEQYF.

The V call is TRBV6-6, the J call TRBJ1-4, with a possible D match to TRBD1 (6 bases). CDR3 length: 13 amino acids. Germline values: CDR1 MNHNY, CDR2 SVGAGI (reference sequence). Trimming shortened V by 6 bases and J by 10 bases, and 15 bases separated the two germline ends. CDR3 DNA: TGTGCCAGCAGCTCTACAGGGCTAGGAAAACTGTTTTTT. This gives the protein CASSSTGLGKLFF.

V is TRBV27 and J is TRBJ2-7; perhaps TRBD1 as D (6 bases). This CDR3 spans 13 amino acids. V was shortened by 5 bases and J by 1 base, with 9 bases between the two germline ends. Germline loops: CDR1 MNHEY, CDR2 SMNVEV (reference sequence). CDR3 DNA sequence: TGTGCCAGCAGTCCTACAGGGTCCTACGAGCAGTACTTC. Encoded protein: CASSPTGSYEQYF.

This sequence joins TRBV5-1 and TRBJ2-3, with 8 bases lining up with TRBD2. This CDR3 comprises 15 residues. The J segment lost 0 bases and the V segment lost 0 bases, leaving 0 bases of the junction unmatched. Germline CDR1 reads SGHRS; CDR2 reads YFSETQ. CDR3 in DNA: TGCGCCAGCAGCTTGGCGGGGGGGAGCACAGATACGCAGTATTTT. Translating gives CASSLAGGSTDTQYF.

V and J are TRBV30 and TRBJ2-7, with 8 nucleotides matching TRBD2. Germline V gives CDR1 GTSNPN, CDR2 SVGIG (reference sequence). J was trimmed by 0 bases and V by 3 bases; bases with no gene match: 7. CDR3 length: 15 residues. CDR3 sequence: CAWSGGGLSSYEQYF. Written as DNA, the CDR3 is TGTGCCTGGAGCGGCGGGGGGCTAAGCTCCTACGAGCAGTACTTC.

V and J are TRBV18 and TRBJ2-7, with 9 bases matching TRBD1. The germline CDR1 and CDR2 sequences are KGHSH and LQKENI. CDR3 length equals 15 residues. J gave up 5 bases and V 3 bases, and 8 bases lay outside the gene matches. The CDR3 reads CASSPRDRATNEQYF. CDR3 DNA: TGTGCCAGCTCACCCCGGGACAGGGCAACCAACGAGCAGTACTTC.

This chain links TRBV6-1 with TRBJ1-5; maybe TRBD1 (5 bases). V gave up 0 bases and J gave up 4 bases, with 13 bases separating them. This CDR3 contains 16 residues. The germline V gene has CDR1 MNHNS and CDR2 SASEGT. CDR3 coding DNA: TGTGCCAGCAGTGAAGCGGCAGGGATGTGGAATCAGCCCCAGCATTTT. Translated: CASSEAAGMWNQPQHF.